Listed below are T cell receptor beta chains from one sample, sequenced in a study of response to subunit inactivated influenza vaccine. TCRdb independently ran MiXCR on the RT-PCR reads; one entry per CDR3 protein. Altogether 150,000 or so distinct CDR3 sequences are present, about 10% being singletons, with the ten largest covering roughly 36%. The starting material was CD8+ T cells sorted from PBMCs, obtained roughly 24 months after vaccination. The receptors here all came from a man aged 50 to 69 who received an inactivated influenza vaccine. The conserved cysteine and the conserved F or W are not part of the CDR3 here.

TRBV4-1	TRBJ2-1	ASSQSSGEQFNEQF
TRBV6-1	TRBJ2-1	ASSLLGGSNEQF
TRBV6-1	TRBJ2-2	ASSPGAAGELF
TRBV11-3	TRBJ2-1	ASSLTSDGYNEQF
TRBV18	TRBJ2-1	ASSPTEQF
TRBV5-8	TRBJ2-1	ASSFQSYNEQF
TRBV20-1	TRBJ2-7	SARDHKGSSYEQY
TRBV9	TRBJ2-3	ASSASGRAGTDTQY
TRBV29-1	TRBJ2-3	SVVSGIRTDTQY
TRBV28	TRBJ2-3	ASSSPAAGGTDTQY
TRBV7-9	TRBJ1-2	ASSLGTGEVYGYT
TRBV3-1	TRBJ2-1	ASSQDPLAGNEQF
TRBV4-2	TRBJ2-7	ASSQELETSSYEQY
TRBV5-6	TRBJ2-1	ASSQLIREQF
TRBV4-1	TRBJ2-3	ASSPEGGFTQY
TRBV29-1	TRBJ2-1	SVTGTTYNEQF
TRBV4-2	TRBJ2-1	ASSQLGVNEQF
TRBV29-1	TRBJ2-3	SVDYRGDTQY
TRBV24-1	TRBJ2-7	ATSAADYEQY
TRBV4-3	TRBJ2-2	ASSGVNTGELF
TRBV19	TRBJ2-3	ASSILVGDTDTQY
TRBV6-1	TRBJ2-2	ASSLLLATGELF
TRBV4-3	TRBJ2-7	ASSQDMGRAYEQY
TRBV6-2/TRBV6-3	TRBJ1-5	ASRRQGANQPQH
TRBV9	TRBJ2-6	ASSLGGANVLT
TRBV4-3	TRBJ2-3	ASSQDRGPSTDTQY
TRBV2	TRBJ1-4	ASNEGAQEEKLF
TRBV27	TRBJ2-1	ASSLASGAFGEQF
TRBV7-6	TRBJ2-3	ASSLDPRGDTQY
TRBV6-1	TRBJ2-1	ASSGTSGPSYNEQF
TRBV5-8	TRBJ1-4	ASSPMLRQGRDEKLF
TRBV20-1	TRBJ2-7	SARTNGTLAYEQY
TRBV24-1	TRBJ1-2	ATSDSFNGGDADGYT
TRBV5-1	TRBJ1-2	ASSLAVLLGQGQDYT
TRBV5-1	TRBJ1-6	ASSTSGPAYNSPLH
TRBV6-2/TRBV6-3	TRBJ2-2	ASSYVPGTSGYTGELF
TRBV24-1	TRBJ2-1	ATSPTWDEQF
TRBV28	TRBJ2-7	ASSFRVLADEQY
TRBV3-1	TRBJ1-1	ASSQDTGAF
TRBV4-1	TRBJ2-1	ASSQERSGYNEQF
TRBV20-1	TRBJ2-7	SASWAQVYEQY
TRBV10-3	TRBJ1-2	AISESPGGAGYT
TRBV3-1	TRBJ2-1	ASSQYRPPYNEQF
TRBV12-3/TRBV12-4	TRBJ2-1	ASSSTSGKDEQF
TRBV4-3	TRBJ2-7	ASSQDVSYYEQY
TRBV7-8	TRBJ2-1	ASSVTKNNEQF
TRBV12-3/TRBV12-4	TRBJ2-7	ASSPGQAHEQY
TRBV5-1	TRBJ1-4	ASSLWSTGPNEKLF
TRBV25-1	TRBJ2-7	ASSPPGQVDYEQY